The 29 T cell receptor beta chains presented below share a single source sample, sequenced in a study of T cell responses to AZD1222 COVID-19 vaccine. Libraries were prepared by immunoSEQ multiplex PCR; TCRdb keeps only in-frame clonotypes and omits some of them. The sample has fewer than 150,000 clones, around 89% seen once. Here the sequenced sample was peripheral blood, taken on day 0 of AZD1222 vaccination. The receptor source for this set is an adult in good health.

This clone has only a few counts. The CDR3: CASSWDRDSSRDEKLFF. The DNA for the CDR3 is TGTGCCAGCAGCTGGGACAGGGATTCTTCACGGGATGAAAAACTGTTTTTT. The chain employs TRBV3-1 (or the pseudogene TRBV3-2) and TRBJ1-4; 9 bases align to TRBD1. The CDR3 loop spans 17 amino acids. V dropped 5 bases and J dropped 6; count of bases not matched to a gene: 13. From germline, CDR1 is LGHDT and CDR2 YNNKEL (reference sequence).

CDR3 nucleotide sequence: TGTGCCAGCAGTTACCAGACGCAGGGTAGCAATCAGCCCCAGCATTTT. Its protein is CASSYQTQGSNQPQHF. V is TRBV6-6 and J is TRBJ1-5, with D perhaps matching TRBD1 (5 bases). V lost 2 bases and J 0 bases, leaving 11 bases between the germline ends. Germline lookup yields CDR1 MNHNY and CDR2 SVGAGI (reference sequence). The CDR3 is 16 residues long.

The J gene is TRBJ2-7, the V gene TRBV5-1, with D perhaps TRBD2 (6 bases). Germline CDR1 reads SGHRS; CDR2 reads YFSETQ. V was shortened by 4 bases and J by 4 bases, with 15 bases between the two germline ends. This CDR3 spans 14 amino acids. The CDR3 region has the DNA TGCGCCAGCAGCCCGGAGGGGACGGCATACGAGCAGTACTTC. Residues: CASSPEGTAYEQYF. Full variable domain (rest looked up from reference TRBV5-1 and TRBJ2-7): KAGVTQTPRYLIKTRGQQVTLSCSPISGHRSVSWYQQTPGQGLQFLFEYFSETQRNKGNFPGRFSGRQFSNSRSEMNVSTLELGDSALYLCASSPEGTAYEQYFGPGTRLTVT.

The V gene is TRBV12-3 or TRBV12-4, the J gene TRBJ2-7; no firm D call. This CDR3 comprises 13 residues. With 3 bases removed from V and 3 bases from J, the gap between germline ends came to 9 bases. As DNA, the CDR3 is TGTGCCAGCAGTTTGGCCAGATACTACGAGCAGTACTTC. Amino acid sequence: CASSLARYYEQYF.

This chain connects TRBV19 to TRBJ1-6; D gene ambiguous. Germline CDR1 is LNHDA and CDR2 is SQIVND (reference sequence). This CDR3 is 14 amino acids long. Trimming shortened V by 3 bases and J by 6 bases, and 9 bases separated the two germline ends. The DNA of the CDR3 is TGTGCCAGTAGTATCCCGGGGTCTAATTCACCCCTCCACTTT. Amino acid sequence: CASSIPGSNSPLHF.

The rearrangement uses TRBV25-1 and TRBJ1-2; D gene uncertain. CDR1 MGHDK and CDR2 SYGVNS come from the germline V gene. V was trimmed by 8 bases and J by 3 bases, leaving 7 bases between them. This CDR3 contains 11 residues. In DNA form, the CDR3 reads TGTGCCAGCCGGAGGTACTATGGCTACACCTTC. It encodes CASRRYYGYTF.

The rearrangement links TRBV29-1 to TRBJ2-5, with 8 bases lining up with TRBD2. The trim removed 3 bases at V and 5 bases at J, leaving 11 bases unmatched. Germline assignment: CDR1 SQVTM and CDR2 ANQGSEA. The CDR3 spans 15 residues. Here the CDR3 reads CSVDERGPNPETQYF. The CDR3 DNA is TGCAGCGTTGACGAGCGGGGGCCAAACCCGGAGACCCAGTACTTC.

This chain connects TRBV12-3 or TRBV12-4 to TRBJ1-2; maybe TRBD1 (5 bases). V was cut by 5 bases and J by 5 bases, with 12 bases left in between. The CDR3 spans 13 residues. CDR3 coding DNA: TGTGCCAGCAGTATATCGACAGATTATGGCTACACCTTC. Translating gives CASSISTDYGYTF.

This clone turned up a few times. The chain is built from TRBV9 and TRBJ2-5; 10 positions match TRBD2. The CDR3 contains 17 residues. Unmatched junction bases numbered 7, after V lost 0 bases and J lost 2 bases. Germline V lookup: CDR1 SGDLS, CDR2 YYNGEE. CDR3 region: CASSVVGIAGGQETQYF. Written as DNA, the CDR3 is TGTGCCAGCAGCGTAGTGGGAATAGCGGGGGGACAAGAGACCCAGTACTTC.

J is TRBJ1-2 and V is TRBV28; 10 bases are a match to TRBD1. Germline V gives CDR1 MDHEN, CDR2 SYDVKM. The CDR3 has 14 residues. V was pared by 6 bases and J by 8 bases, with 9 bases of the junction left unmatched. The CDR3 coding sequence is TGTGCCAGCAGGGGGGCGGACAGGGGGAGCGGCTACACCTTC. Protein product: CASRGADRGSGYTF.

This CDR3 is CASSLASVSRSSGNTIYF. The CDR3 bases are TGTGCCAGCAGCTTAGCGTCAGTGAGCAGGTCCTCTGGAAACACCATATATTTT. The chain couples TRBV11-2 to TRBJ1-3; no reliable D call. Between the trimmed V and J ends, which lost 1 base and 0 bases, there was a span of 16 bases. Germline loops: CDR1 SGHAT, CDR2 FQNNGV. This CDR3 comprises 18 residues.

The chain couples TRBV9 to TRBJ1-3; D is uncertain. V was shortened by 5 bases and J by 0 bases, with 9 bases between the two germline ends. CDR3 length: 14 residues. Germline loops: CDR1 SGDLS, CDR2 YYNGEE. The CDR3 protein is CASSPGNSGNTIYF. In DNA form, the CDR3 reads TGTGCCAGCAGTCCCGGGAACTCTGGAAACACCATATATTTT.

The chain couples TRBV9 to TRBJ1-6; D unresolved. V lost 10 bases to trimming and J lost 0 bases, with 17 bases between them. Germline V gives CDR1 SGDLS, CDR2 YYNGEE. The CDR3 extends over 16 amino acids. The CDR3 nucleotides are TGTGCCTTTTCGAAAGGGCATTACTCCTATAATTCACCCCTCCACTTT. Its translation is CAFSKGHYSYNSPLHF.

A note on this clone: The junction does not match germline at one end; this may be a read error. The chain couples TRBV5-1 to TRBJ2-5; D gene ambiguous. The CDR3 consists of 11 residues. Germline V gene sequence: CDR1 SGHRS, CDR2 YFSETQ. The CDR3 loop is CASSFRETQYF. CDR3 nucleotide sequence: TGCGCTAGCAGCTTTAGGGAGACCCAGTACTTC.

For the CDR3, the DNA is TGTGCCAGTAGTATAGACAGGAACTATGGCTACACCTTC. Translating it yields CASSIDRNYGYTF. This rearrangement joins TRBV19 to TRBJ1-2; D is undetermined. The CDR3 is made up of 13 amino acids. Trimming cost V 0 bases and J 2 bases, with 4 bases left between them. From germline, CDR1 is LNHDA and CDR2 SQIVND (reference sequence).

This sequence joins TRBV12-5 and TRBJ1-3; D is perhaps TRBD1 (6 bases). CDR1 LGHNT and CDR2 FRNRAP come from the germline V gene. Trimming cost V 1 base and J 0 bases, with 10 bases left between them. CDR3 length: 16 residues. The chain's CDR3 is CASGLADSLSGNTIYF. CDR3 coding DNA: TGTGCTAGTGGTTTGGCGGACAGCCTCTCTGGAAACACCATATATTTT. The full variable domain, rest sourced from reference TRBV12-5 and TRBJ1-3, is DARVTQTPRHKVTEMGQEVTMRCQPILGHNTVFWYRQTMMQGLELLAYFRNRAPLDDSGMPKDRFSAEMPDATLATLKIQPSEPRDSAVYFCASGLADSLSGNTIYFGEGSWLTVV.

This clone has more than one count but fewer than ten. This chain joins TRBV12-3 or TRBV12-4 and TRBJ2-4; D unresolved. This CDR3 is built from 11 residues. Trimming pared 1 base from V and 7 bases from J, leaving 2 bases between. CDR3 region: CASSLVNIQYF. CDR3 sequence (DNA): TGTGCCAGCAGTTTAGTTAACATTCAGTACTTC.

The chain links TRBV3-1 (or the pseudogene TRBV3-2) to TRBJ1-1, with 8 bases fitting TRBD1. Germline V gene lookup returns CDR1 LGHDT and CDR2 YNNKEL (reference sequence). This CDR3 comprises 14 residues. V trimming: 1 base; J trimming: 4 bases; junction bases outside the gene matches: 2. The CDR3 protein is CASSQGTGGTEAFF. The CDR3 nucleotides are TGTGCCAGCAGCCAAGGTACAGGGGGCACTGAAGCTTTCTTT.

J is TRBJ1-5 and V is TRBV2, with 8 nucleotides matching TRBD1. Germline values: CDR1 SNHLY, CDR2 FYNNEI. This CDR3 spans 16 amino acids. V trimming: 4 bases; J trimming: 2 bases; junction bases outside the gene matches: 7. The CDR3 DNA reads TGTGCCAGCAGTGGTTCAGGGGGCGCGGGCAATCAGCCCCAGCATTTT. Translation: CASSGSGGAGNQPQHF.

CDR3 DNA: TGCGCCAGCAGCCAAGATAGTTTGGGGGGATATGGCTACACCTTC. Translating it yields CASSQDSLGGYGYTF. The chain uses TRBV4-1 and TRBJ1-2, with D perhaps TRBD1 (5 bases). The CDR3 sequence is 15 residues long. CDR1 is MGHRA and CDR2 is YSYEKL in the germline V gene. V was clipped by 0 bases and J by 5 bases, with 13 bases between them.

CDR3 in DNA: TGCGCCAGCAGCCCAGCCTCTAGCGGGGGGGCGGAGACCCAGTACTTC. Its protein product is CASSPASSGGAETQYF. The genes are TRBV5-1 and TRBJ2-5; 12 positions match TRBD2. The CDR3 consists of 16 residues. Germline V gene sequence: CDR1 SGHRS, CDR2 YFSETQ. Unmatched junction bases numbered 9, after V lost 4 bases and J lost 5 bases.

This clone has just one count. The V gene is TRBV7-3, the J gene TRBJ2-1; TRBD1 might be the D (6 bases). V shed 1 base and J shed 6 bases, with 10 bases lying between them. Germline V gene sequence: CDR1 SGHTA, CDR2 FQGTGA. The CDR3 has 14 residues. The DNA of the CDR3 is TGTGCCAGCAGCTTAAAAGGGACATCCAATGAGCAGTTCTTC. As protein: CASSLKGTSNEQFF.

The chain uses TRBV6-6 and TRBJ2-6; D perhaps matches TRBD2 (6 bases). Germline V CDR1 and CDR2: MNHNY, SVGAGI (reference sequence). Trimming pared 6 bases from V and 4 bases from J, leaving 13 bases between. CDR3 length: 15 residues. The CDR3 DNA reads as TGTGCCAGCAGGGGGGGTGGAGCCGGGGCCAACGTCCTGACTTTC. It codes for CASRGGGAGANVLTF.

The genes are TRBV28 and TRBJ1-4, with a weak D call TRBD1 (5 bases). This CDR3 contains 15 residues. Trimming removed 4 bases at V and 0 bases at J, with 9 bases between. Germline V gene lookup returns CDR1 MDHEN and CDR2 SYDVKM. CDR3 loop: CASSSPTATNEKLFF. The CDR3 coding sequence is TGTGCCAGCAGTTCCCCGACAGCAACTAATGAAAAACTGTTTTTT. Combining the CDR3 with reference TRBV28 and TRBJ1-4 gives the whole variable domain DVKVTQSSRYLVKRTGEKVFLECVQDMDHENMFWYRQDPGLGLRLIYFSYDVKMKEKGDIPEGYSVSREKKERFSLILESASTNQTSMYLCASSSPTATNEKLFFGSGTQLSVL.

This sequence joins TRBV3-1 (or the pseudogene TRBV3-2) and TRBJ1-1; 9 bases are shared with TRBD1. The germline gives CDR1 LGHDT, CDR2 YNNKEL (reference sequence). J gave up 5 bases and V 4 bases, and 8 bases lay outside the gene matches. CDR3 length: 15 amino acids. The CDR3 DNA sequence: TGTGCCAGCAGCCCGGGACAGGGAGTTGGTACTGAAGCTTTCTTT. This translates into CASSPGQGVGTEAFF.

The rearrangement uses TRBV2 and TRBJ2-3; 12 bases fit TRBD2. V shed 6 bases, J shed 6 bases, and the junction held 7 bases outside the gene matches. The length of the CDR3 is 15 residues. The germline V gene has CDR1 SNHLY and CDR2 FYNNEI. DNA for the CDR3: TGTGCCAGCAGCAGGACTAGCGGGGAAGGGGATACGCAGTATTTT. This encodes CASSRTSGEGDTQYF.

The J gene is TRBJ1-5, the V gene TRBV5-3, with 9 bases fitting TRBD1. TRBV5-3 is reported as an ORF; its role is uncertain. V was clipped by 7 bases and J by 5 bases; unmatched bases: 13. This CDR3 is built from 16 residues. This CDR3 is CARYPGQGGRDQPQHF. CDR3 sequence (DNA): TGTGCCAGATACCCGGGACAGGGAGGTAGGGATCAGCCCCAGCATTTT.

CDR3 bases: TGTGCCAGCAGTGAAGACCTCCCTTGGTACGAGCAGTACTTC. It translates to CASSEDLPWYEQYF. The chain links TRBV2 to TRBJ2-7; D uncertain. CDR1 SNHLY and CDR2 FYNNEI come from the germline V gene. Trimming took 1 base from V and 4 from J, leaving 11 bases between them. This CDR3 is 14 amino acids long.

This clone was detected only once. The V gene is TRBV5-6, the J gene TRBJ1-1, with TRBD1 identical over 10 bases. V gave up 4 bases and J gave up 4 bases; unmatched junction bases: 7. Germline V gene data show CDR1 as SGHDT and CDR2 as YYEEEE. The CDR3 is 15 amino acids. This CDR3 is CASSRQGARSTEAFF. CDR3 nucleotide sequence: TGTGCCAGCAGCAGACAGGGGGCCCGATCCACTGAAGCTTTCTTT.